This passage covers 2 T cell receptor beta chains from one sample sequenced in a study of T cell responses to AZD1222 COVID-19 vaccine. TCRdb's table, derived via immunoSEQ multiplex PCR, lists solely in-frame clones and lacks some. The table has under 200,000 clones, around 94% seen once. The material sequenced was peripheral blood, taken on day 0 of AZD1222 vaccination. Receptor source: an adult in good health.

This clone was picked up one time. The V call is TRBV11-3, the J call TRBJ1-1; D ambiguous. The CDR3 sequence is 15 residues long. CDR1 is SGHNT, CDR2 YENEEA, per germline. V shed 0 bases and J shed 3 bases, with 11 bases lying between them. The CDR3 reads CASSLDSTGDTEAFF. CDR3 DNA sequence: TGTGCCAGCAGCTTAGATTCGACCGGGGACACTGAAGCTTTCTTT. Filled out from reference TRBV11-3 and TRBJ1-1, the complete variable domain reads EAGVVQSPRYKIIEKKQPVAFWCNPISGHNTLYWYLQNLGQGPELLIRYENEEAVDDSQLPKDRFSAERLKGVDSTLKIQPAELGDSAVYLCASSLDSTGDTEAFFGQGTRLTVV.

This clone was found a few times. The chain couples TRBV19 to TRBJ1-2; the D gene is possibly TRBD1 (5 bases). V was cut by 5 bases and J by 5 bases, with 15 bases left in between. CDR1 and CDR2 (germline): LNHDA, SQIVND (reference sequence). This CDR3 spans 14 amino acids. The CDR3 reads CASSPTGKPYGYTF. The CDR3 nucleotides read TGTGCCAGTAGTCCAACAGGCAAACCTTATGGCTACACCTTC.